A selection of T cell receptor beta chains follows, all from one sample in a study of blood T cell repertoires in COVID-19. Sequencing used immunoSEQ multiplex PCR; TCRdb keeps in-frame clones, though not all of them. There are approximately 240,000 clones in the sample; roughly nine tenths occur only once, and about 6.3% lies in the top ten. Sequences were obtained from PBMCs or T cells enriched from blood (not recorded which). The receptors originated from a woman in her 30s with acute COVID-19. Each CDR3 is given with its conserved first and last residue. The order of the fields is CDR3 length, J gene, clone size, V gene, D gene, CDR3 DNA, CDR3 protein. A D gene is named only where the DNA matches it firmly. Size is omitted from some rows. Given values are once, few, many or a class for expanded clones.

cdr3_length: 22; j_call: TRBJ2-1; clone_size: .; v_call: TRBV4-1; d_call: .; cdr3_nt: TGCGCCAGCAGCCAAGATTTCTCCGGGAAAGCTCTTACGCGTAATTCCTACAATGAGCAGTTCTTC; cdr3_aa: CASSQDFSGKALTRNSYNEQFF
cdr3_length: 15; j_call: TRBJ1-2; clone_size: .; v_call: TRBV14; d_call: .; cdr3_nt: TGTGCCAGCAGCCCCCTGGCCAGTCAGATCTATGGCTACACCTTC; cdr3_aa: CASSPLASQIYGYTF
cdr3_length: 14; j_call: TRBJ1-1; clone_size: .; v_call: TRBV6-1; d_call: .; cdr3_nt: TGTGCCAGCAGTGAAAGGCGGGGGGCAACTGAAGCTTTCTTT; cdr3_aa: CASSERRGATEAFF
cdr3_length: 15; j_call: TRBJ1-6; clone_size: .; v_call: TRBV28; d_call: .; cdr3_nt: TGTGCCAGCAGTTCTGGCCTCTCCTATAATTCACCCCTCCACTTT; cdr3_aa: CASSSGLSYNSPLHF
cdr3_length: 14; j_call: TRBJ2-5; clone_size: .; v_call: TRBV7-9; d_call: TRBD1; cdr3_nt: TGTGCCAGCAGCTTAGGACAGGGGGTAGAGACCCAGTACTTC; cdr3_aa: CASSLGQGVETQYF
cdr3_length: 12; j_call: TRBJ2-7; clone_size: .; v_call: TRBV6-2/TRBV6-3; d_call: .; cdr3_nt: TGTGCCAGCACCCCCCGCAGCGCCCAATGGTACTTC; cdr3_aa: CASTPRSAQWYF
cdr3_length: 14; j_call: TRBJ2-2; clone_size: .; v_call: TRBV2; d_call: .; cdr3_nt: TGTGCCAGCAGTGCCACCCAGGGCCCCGGGGAGCTGTTTTTT; cdr3_aa: CASSATQGPGELFF
cdr3_length: 15; j_call: TRBJ2-7; clone_size: .; v_call: TRBV9; d_call: TRBD1; cdr3_nt: TGTGCCAGCAGCTTCTCCGGGACAGGGGGCTACGAGCAGTACTTC; cdr3_aa: CASSFSGTGGYEQYF
cdr3_length: 15; j_call: TRBJ1-1; clone_size: .; v_call: TRBV2; d_call: TRBD1; cdr3_nt: TGTGCCAGCAGCGCGGGACAGGGGAGGAACACTGAAGCTTTCTTT; cdr3_aa: CASSAGQGRNTEAFF
cdr3_length: 14; j_call: TRBJ1-2; clone_size: .; v_call: TRBV5-6; d_call: TRBD1; cdr3_nt: TGTGCCAGCAGCCCCGGACAGGGAGGATATGGCTACACCTTC; cdr3_aa: CASSPGQGGYGYTF
cdr3_length: 16; j_call: TRBJ1-3; clone_size: .; v_call: TRBV7-2; d_call: .; cdr3_nt: TGTGCCAGCAGCTCAGACCAGGGGCCCTCTGGAAACACCATATATTTT; cdr3_aa: CASSSDQGPSGNTIYF
cdr3_length: 16; j_call: TRBJ2-1; clone_size: .; v_call: TRBV7-3; d_call: TRBD2; cdr3_nt: TGTGCCAGCAGCTTACAGACTAGCGGAGGGTACAATGAGCAGTTCTTC; cdr3_aa: CASSLQTSGGYNEQFF
cdr3_length: 15; j_call: TRBJ2-1; clone_size: .; v_call: TRBV19; d_call: TRBD1; cdr3_nt: TGTGCCAGTAGTATGAGGGGACAGGGTTTAAATGAGCAGTTCTTC; cdr3_aa: CASSMRGQGLNEQFF
cdr3_length: 13; j_call: TRBJ2-2; clone_size: .; v_call: TRBV3-1/TRBV3-2; d_call: .; cdr3_nt: TGTGCCAGCAGGGGACATAACACCGGGGAGCTGTTTTTT; cdr3_aa: CASRGHNTGELFF
cdr3_length: 16; j_call: TRBJ2-5; clone_size: .; v_call: TRBV19; d_call: .; cdr3_nt: TGTGCCAGTAAATCAATGGGCAGGGGAGTTCAAGAGACCCAGTACTTC; cdr3_aa: CASKSMGRGVQETQYF
cdr3_length: 15; j_call: TRBJ1-2; clone_size: .; v_call: TRBV9; d_call: .; cdr3_nt: TGTGCCAGCAGCGTAGATGGCACCTCTAACTATGGCTACACCTTC; cdr3_aa: CASSVDGTSNYGYTF
cdr3_length: 11; j_call: TRBJ2-7; clone_size: once; v_call: TRBV10-3; d_call: .; cdr3_nt: TGTGCCATCAGTGAGAGAGACGAGCAGTACTTC; cdr3_aa: CAISERDEQYF
cdr3_length: 15; j_call: TRBJ1-1; clone_size: .; v_call: TRBV28; d_call: .; cdr3_nt: TGTGCCAGCAGCGCGCGACAGACCCGAGGTACTGAAGCTTTCTTT; cdr3_aa: CASSARQTRGTEAFF
cdr3_length: 16; j_call: TRBJ2-7; clone_size: .; v_call: TRBV29-1; d_call: TRBD2; cdr3_nt: TGCAGCCCAGTCAGTGACCTAGCGGGAGACCTGTACGAGCAGTACTTC; cdr3_aa: CSPVSDLAGDLYEQYF
cdr3_length: 11; j_call: TRBJ1-2; clone_size: .; v_call: TRBV28; d_call: .; cdr3_nt: TGTGCCAGCTCAGGCAATTATGGCTACACCTTC; cdr3_aa: CASSGNYGYTF
cdr3_length: 17; j_call: TRBJ2-1; clone_size: .; v_call: TRBV6-2/TRBV6-3; d_call: TRBD1; cdr3_nt: TGTGCCAGCAGTTACCTTTGGGACAGGGGAGTGTCCGGTGAGCAGTTCTTC; cdr3_aa: CASSYLWDRGVSGEQFF
cdr3_length: 14; j_call: TRBJ1-5; clone_size: .; v_call: TRBV28; d_call: TRBD1; cdr3_nt: TGTGCCAGCAGAAGTCAGGGGGCCCATCAGCCCCAGCATTTT; cdr3_aa: CASRSQGAHQPQHF
cdr3_length: 14; j_call: TRBJ2-7; clone_size: .; v_call: TRBV28; d_call: TRBD1; cdr3_nt: TGTGCCAGCAGTTTAGACAGGGTACCCTACGAGCAGTACTTC; cdr3_aa: CASSLDRVPYEQYF
cdr3_length: 15; j_call: TRBJ2-7; clone_size: once; v_call: TRBV9; d_call: .; cdr3_nt: TGTGCCAGCAGCCCGACGACAGGATGGGCCTACGAGCAGTACTTC; cdr3_aa: CASSPTTGWAYEQYF
cdr3_length: 14; j_call: TRBJ2-7; clone_size: .; v_call: TRBV6-2/TRBV6-3; d_call: .; cdr3_nt: TGTGCCAGCAGTACGGGACTGGGGATCTACGAGCAGTACTTC; cdr3_aa: CASSTGLGIYEQYF
cdr3_length: 16; j_call: TRBJ2-2; clone_size: .; v_call: TRBV3-1/TRBV3-2; d_call: TRBD2; cdr3_nt: TGTGCCAGCAGCCAAGGCGGGGGACGGAACACCGGGGAGCTGTTTTTT; cdr3_aa: CASSQGGGRNTGELFF
cdr3_length: 12; j_call: TRBJ1-5; clone_size: .; v_call: TRBV10-2; d_call: .; cdr3_nt: TGCGCCAGCAGTGACGGGGGTTTGCCCCAGCATTTT; cdr3_aa: CASSDGGLPQHF
cdr3_length: 14; j_call: TRBJ1-1; clone_size: few; v_call: TRBV4-1; d_call: .; cdr3_nt: TGCGCCAGCAGCCAAGACCCAGGGAACACTGAAGCTTTCTTT; cdr3_aa: CASSQDPGNTEAFF
cdr3_length: 11; j_call: TRBJ1-1; clone_size: .; v_call: TRBV5-8; d_call: .; cdr3_nt: TGTGCCAGCAGCTTGAGCAGGGAAGCTTTCTTT; cdr3_aa: CASSLSREAFF
cdr3_length: 15; j_call: TRBJ2-3; clone_size: .; v_call: TRBV29-1; d_call: TRBD2; cdr3_nt: TGCAGCGTTACCTTGGCGGGAGGGAGCACAGATACGCAGTATTTT; cdr3_aa: CSVTLAGGSTDTQYF
cdr3_length: 13; j_call: TRBJ1-1; clone_size: .; v_call: TRBV11-3; d_call: .; cdr3_nt: TGTGCCAGCAGCTTAAAGCGAAACACTGAAGCTTTCTTT; cdr3_aa: CASSLKRNTEAFF
cdr3_length: 16; j_call: TRBJ1-4; clone_size: .; v_call: TRBV9; d_call: TRBD1; cdr3_nt: TGTGCCAGCAGCGTAGGGACAGGAGCAACTAATGAAAAACTGTTTTTT; cdr3_aa: CASSVGTGATNEKLFF